These T cell receptor beta chains were read from a single sample in a study of a mutant IDH1 vaccine in newly diagnosed glioma. Profiling relied on immunoSEQ multiplex PCR, and the TCRdb table lists in-frame clones only, not all of them. The sample lists 45,000 to 55,000 clones; roughly 78% were seen once. These TCRs' antigens remain unknown. The sequencing here drew on PBMCs, taken from a glioma patient whose treatment included an IDH1 peptide vaccine. The source of these receptors is a woman aged 40 to 50 with glioma. The CDR3 runs from the conserved cysteine through the conserved F or W. A D gene is named only where the DNA matches it firmly. Rows give clone size only sometimes, using once, few, many, or a class for an expanded clone.

v_gene	abundance	j_gene	d_gene	CDR3aa
TRBV2	NA	TRBJ2-7	NA	CAGAAGRGGYEQYF
TRBV2	few	TRBJ2-2	TRBD2	CASMRTAGGDTGELFF
TRBV6-6	NA	TRBJ1-1	NA	CASTTAVWNTEAFF
TRBV19	NA	TRBJ1-1	NA	CASSRNRGVSAEAFF
TRBV30	NA	TRBJ1-2	NA	CACHTWGYTF
TRBV30	NA	TRBJ2-1	TRBD2	CAWSAAGPLDEQFF
TRBV5-4	NA	TRBJ2-3	NA	CASSFKRQGTDTQYF
TRBV30	few	TRBJ1-5	NA	CAWSTSTLRGNQPQHF
TRBV4-1	NA	TRBJ2-1	TRBD1	CASSPGTGIHEQFF
TRBV7-8	few	TRBJ1-1	NA	CASSLVGGKLTEAFF
TRBV4-1	once	TRBJ2-1	TRBD2	CASSHPGAGVQFF
TRBV5-1	NA	TRBJ2-2	TRBD2	CASSGGLAGGPNTGELFF